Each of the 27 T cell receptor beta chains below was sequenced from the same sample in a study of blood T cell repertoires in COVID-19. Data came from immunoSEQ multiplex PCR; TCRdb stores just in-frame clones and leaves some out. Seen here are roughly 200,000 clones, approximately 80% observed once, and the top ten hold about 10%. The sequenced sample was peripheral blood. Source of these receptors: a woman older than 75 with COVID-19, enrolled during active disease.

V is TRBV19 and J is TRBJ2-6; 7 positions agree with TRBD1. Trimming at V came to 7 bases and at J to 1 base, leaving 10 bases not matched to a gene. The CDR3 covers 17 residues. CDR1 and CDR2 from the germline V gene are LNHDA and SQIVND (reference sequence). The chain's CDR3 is CASTEGGRVSGANVLTF. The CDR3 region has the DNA TGTGCCAGTACAGAAGGGGGCAGGGTATCTGGGGCCAACGTCCTGACTTTC.

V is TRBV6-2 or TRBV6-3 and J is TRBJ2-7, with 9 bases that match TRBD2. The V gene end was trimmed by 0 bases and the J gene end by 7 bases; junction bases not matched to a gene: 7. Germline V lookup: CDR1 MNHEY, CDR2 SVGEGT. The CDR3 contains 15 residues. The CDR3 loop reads CASSYSAGGRQEQYF. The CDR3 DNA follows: TGTGCCAGCAGTTACTCAGCGGGGGGCCGACAAGAGCAGTACTTC.

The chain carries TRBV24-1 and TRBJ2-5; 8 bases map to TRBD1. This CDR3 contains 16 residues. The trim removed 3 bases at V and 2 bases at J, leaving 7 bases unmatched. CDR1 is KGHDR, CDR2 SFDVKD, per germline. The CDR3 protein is CATSDLGTGQQETQYF. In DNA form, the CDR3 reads TGTGCCACCAGTGATCTCGGGACAGGTCAACAAGAGACCCAGTACTTC.

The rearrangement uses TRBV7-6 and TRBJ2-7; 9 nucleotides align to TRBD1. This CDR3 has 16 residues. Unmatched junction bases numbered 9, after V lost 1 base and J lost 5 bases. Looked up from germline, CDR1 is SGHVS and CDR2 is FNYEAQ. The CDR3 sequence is CASSLGRGTGFDEQYF. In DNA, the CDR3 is TGTGCCAGCAGCTTAGGACGCGGGACAGGGTTCGACGAGCAGTACTTC.

The CDR3 DNA reads as TGCGCCAGCAGCTTGGTTGCAGGGACTTCCTACAATGAGCAGTTCTTC. As protein: CASSLVAGTSYNEQFF. The rearrangement joins TRBV5-1 to TRBJ2-1; perhaps TRBD2 as D (6 bases). This CDR3 region has 16 residues. With 0 bases removed from V and 1 base from J, the gap between germline ends came to 11 bases. Germline assignment: CDR1 SGHRS and CDR2 YFSETQ.

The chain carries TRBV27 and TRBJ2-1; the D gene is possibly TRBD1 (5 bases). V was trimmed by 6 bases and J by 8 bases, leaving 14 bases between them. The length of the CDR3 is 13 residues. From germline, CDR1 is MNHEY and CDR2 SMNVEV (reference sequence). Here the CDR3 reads CASSPLPGYEQFF. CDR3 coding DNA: TGTGCCAGCAGCCCACTTCCAGGGTATGAGCAGTTCTTC.

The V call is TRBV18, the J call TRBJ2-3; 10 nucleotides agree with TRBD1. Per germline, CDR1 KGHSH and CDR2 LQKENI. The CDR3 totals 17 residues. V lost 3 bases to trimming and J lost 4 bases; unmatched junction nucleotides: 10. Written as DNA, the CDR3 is TGTGCCAGCTCACCTAATCTCCGGGACAGGGGATCAGATACGCAGTATTTT. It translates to CASSPNLRDRGSDTQYF.

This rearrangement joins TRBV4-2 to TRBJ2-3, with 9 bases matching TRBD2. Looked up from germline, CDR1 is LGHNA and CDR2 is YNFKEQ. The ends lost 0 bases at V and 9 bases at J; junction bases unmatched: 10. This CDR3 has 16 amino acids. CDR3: CASSQDTAGGPGTQYF. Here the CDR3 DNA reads TGTGCCAGCAGCCAAGATACCGCGGGGGGGCCGGGAACGCAGTATTTT.

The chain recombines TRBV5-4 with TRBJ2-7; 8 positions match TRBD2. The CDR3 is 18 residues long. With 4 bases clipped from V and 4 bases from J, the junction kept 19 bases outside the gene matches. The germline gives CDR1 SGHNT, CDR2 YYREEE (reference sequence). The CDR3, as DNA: TGTGCCAGCAGCCCGCTGACAAAGCGGGCTAGCGGGTGTTACGAGCAGTACGTC. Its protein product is CASSPLTKRASGCYEQYV.

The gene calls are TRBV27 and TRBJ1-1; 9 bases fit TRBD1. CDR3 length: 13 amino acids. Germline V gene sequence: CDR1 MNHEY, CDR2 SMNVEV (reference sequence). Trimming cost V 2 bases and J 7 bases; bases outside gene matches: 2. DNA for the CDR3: TGTGCCAGCAGTTTAACGGACAGGGGTGAAGCTTTCTTT. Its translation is CASSLTDRGEAFF.

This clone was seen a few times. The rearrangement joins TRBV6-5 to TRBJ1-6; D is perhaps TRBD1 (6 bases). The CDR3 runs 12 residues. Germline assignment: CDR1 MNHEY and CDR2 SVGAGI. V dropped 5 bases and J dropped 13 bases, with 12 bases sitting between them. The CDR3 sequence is CASSPQGAPLHF. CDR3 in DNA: TGTGCCAGCAGTCCACAGGGAGCCCCCCTCCACTTT.

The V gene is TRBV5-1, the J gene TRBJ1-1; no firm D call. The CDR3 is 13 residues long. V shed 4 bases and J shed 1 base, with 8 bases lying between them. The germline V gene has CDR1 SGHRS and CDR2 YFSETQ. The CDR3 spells CASSRPGNTEAFF. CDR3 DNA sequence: TGCGCCAGCAGCCGACCAGGGAACACTGAAGCTTTCTTT.

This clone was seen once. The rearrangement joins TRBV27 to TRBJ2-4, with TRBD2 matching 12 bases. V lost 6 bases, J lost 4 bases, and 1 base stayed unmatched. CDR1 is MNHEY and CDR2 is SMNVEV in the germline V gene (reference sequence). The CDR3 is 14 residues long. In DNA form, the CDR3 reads TGTGCCAGCAGGCTAGCGGGGGGGAAAAACATTCAGTACTTC. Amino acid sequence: CASRLAGGKNIQYF.

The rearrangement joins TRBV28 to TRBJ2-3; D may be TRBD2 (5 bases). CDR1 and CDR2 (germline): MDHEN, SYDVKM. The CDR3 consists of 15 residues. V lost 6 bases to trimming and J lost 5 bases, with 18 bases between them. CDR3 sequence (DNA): TGTGCCAGCAGGGCTCGGGTCTCCCGGGGAGATACGCAGTATTTT. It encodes CASRARVSRGDTQYF.

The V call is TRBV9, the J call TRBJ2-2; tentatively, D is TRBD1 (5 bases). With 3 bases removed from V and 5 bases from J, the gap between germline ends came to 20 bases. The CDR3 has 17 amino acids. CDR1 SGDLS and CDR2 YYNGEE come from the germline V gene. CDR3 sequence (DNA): TGTGCCAGCAGCGGCGAAGGAGAAGGGGCCGGGACCGGGGAGCTGTTTTTT. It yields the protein CASSGEGEGAGTGELFF.

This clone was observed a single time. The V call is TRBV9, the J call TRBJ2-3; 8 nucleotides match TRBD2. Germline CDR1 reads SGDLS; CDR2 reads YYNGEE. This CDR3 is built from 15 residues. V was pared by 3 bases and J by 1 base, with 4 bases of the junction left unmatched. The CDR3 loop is CASSARAGGTDTQYF. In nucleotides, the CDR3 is TGTGCCAGCAGCGCTCGAGCGGGGGGCACAGATACGCAGTATTTT.

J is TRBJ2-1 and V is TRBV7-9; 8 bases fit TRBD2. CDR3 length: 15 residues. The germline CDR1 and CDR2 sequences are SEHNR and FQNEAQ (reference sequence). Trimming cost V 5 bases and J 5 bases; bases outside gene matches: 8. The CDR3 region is CASSTRGTSNNEQFF. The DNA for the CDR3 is TGTGCCAGCAGCACGAGGGGGACTAGTAACAATGAGCAGTTCTTC.

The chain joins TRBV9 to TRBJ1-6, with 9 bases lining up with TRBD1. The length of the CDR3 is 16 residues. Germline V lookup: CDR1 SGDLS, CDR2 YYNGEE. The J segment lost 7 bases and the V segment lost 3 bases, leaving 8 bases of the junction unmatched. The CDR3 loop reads CASSAGQGLMNSPLHF. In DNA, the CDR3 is TGTGCCAGCAGCGCGGGACAGGGCCTTATGAATTCACCCCTCCACTTT. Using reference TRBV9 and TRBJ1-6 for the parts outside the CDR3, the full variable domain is DSGVTQTPKHLITATGQRVTLRCSPRSGDLSVYWYQQSLDQGLQFLIQYYNGEERAKGNILERFSAQQFPDLHSELNLSSLELGDSALYFCASSAGQGLMNSPLHFGNGTRLTVT.

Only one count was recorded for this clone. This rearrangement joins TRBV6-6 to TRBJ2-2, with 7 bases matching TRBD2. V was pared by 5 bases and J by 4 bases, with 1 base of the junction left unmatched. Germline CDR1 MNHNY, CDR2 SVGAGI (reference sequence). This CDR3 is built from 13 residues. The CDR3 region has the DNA TGTGCCAGCAGTCGCGGGAGCACCGGGGAGCTGTTTTTT. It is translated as CASSRGSTGELFF.

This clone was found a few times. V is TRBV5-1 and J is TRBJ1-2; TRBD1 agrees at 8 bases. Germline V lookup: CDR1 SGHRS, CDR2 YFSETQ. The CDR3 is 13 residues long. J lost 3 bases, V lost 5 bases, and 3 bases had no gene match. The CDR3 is CASSSGQDYGYTF. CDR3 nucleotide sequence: TGCGCCAGCAGTTCGGGACAGGACTATGGCTACACCTTC.

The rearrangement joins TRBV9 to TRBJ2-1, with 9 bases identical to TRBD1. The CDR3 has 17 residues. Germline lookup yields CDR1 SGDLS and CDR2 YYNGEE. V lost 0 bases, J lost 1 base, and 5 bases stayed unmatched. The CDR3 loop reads CASSVGPGQGSYNEQFF. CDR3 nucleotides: TGTGCCAGCAGCGTAGGCCCGGGACAGGGATCCTACAATGAGCAGTTCTTC.

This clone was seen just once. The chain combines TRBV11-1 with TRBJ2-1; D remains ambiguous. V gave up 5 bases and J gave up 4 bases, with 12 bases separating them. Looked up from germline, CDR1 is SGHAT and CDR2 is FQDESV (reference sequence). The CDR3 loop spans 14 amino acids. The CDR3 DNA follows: TGTGCCAGCAGCCCCATCGCAACATACAATGAGCAGTTCTTC. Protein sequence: CASSPIATYNEQFF.

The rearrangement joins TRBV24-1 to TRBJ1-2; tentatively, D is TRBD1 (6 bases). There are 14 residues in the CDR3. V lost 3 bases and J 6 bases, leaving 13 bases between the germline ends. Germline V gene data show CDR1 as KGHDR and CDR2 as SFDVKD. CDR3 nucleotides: TGTGCCACCAGTGATCGGCCGGGGGGCAATGGCTACACCTTC. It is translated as CATSDRPGGNGYTF.

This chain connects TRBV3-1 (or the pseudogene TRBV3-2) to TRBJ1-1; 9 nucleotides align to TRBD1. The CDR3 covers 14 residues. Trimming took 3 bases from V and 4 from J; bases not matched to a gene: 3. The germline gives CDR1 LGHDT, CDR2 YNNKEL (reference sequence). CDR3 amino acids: CASSQPGQGTEAFF. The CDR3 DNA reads TGTGCCAGCAGCCAGCCGGGACAGGGCACTGAAGCTTTCTTT.

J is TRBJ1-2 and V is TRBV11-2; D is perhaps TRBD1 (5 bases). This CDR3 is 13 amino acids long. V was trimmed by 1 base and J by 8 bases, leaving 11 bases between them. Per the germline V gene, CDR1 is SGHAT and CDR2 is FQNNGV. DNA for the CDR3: TGTGCCAGCAGCTTAGTGGAGGGGATCGGCTACACCTTC. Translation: CASSLVEGIGYTF.

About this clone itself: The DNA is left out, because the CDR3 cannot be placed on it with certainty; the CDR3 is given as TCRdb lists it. CDR3 sequence reads: CASSKGWGQGATNEKLFF. This chain uses TRBV21-1 with TRBJ1-4; no DNA check was done on the table's D call, TRBD1. TRBV21-1 is reported as a pseudogene. The CDR3 region is 18 residues in length, termini included.

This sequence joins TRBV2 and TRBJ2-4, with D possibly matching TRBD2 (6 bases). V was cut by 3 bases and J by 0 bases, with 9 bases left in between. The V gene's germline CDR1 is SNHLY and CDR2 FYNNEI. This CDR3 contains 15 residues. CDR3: CASSEGGLAKNIQYF. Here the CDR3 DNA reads TGTGCCAGCAGTGAGGGGGGATTAGCCAAAAACATTCAGTACTTC.